The 14 T cell receptor beta chains below all came from one sample that was sequenced in a study of cytomegalovirus exposure and HLA in healthy donors. A multiplex PCR was run with 60 Vbeta primers and 13 Jbeta primers. The protocol was immunoSEQ multiplex PCR, while the TCRdb copy is restricted to in-frame clones and leaves out a portion. The table lists more than 100,000 clones, 80% of them singletons. The specimen sequenced was PBMCs. The receptors originated from a man in his thirties or forties in good health and CMV-seronegative.

The chain links TRBV4-1 to TRBJ2-7; 8 bases line up with TRBD1. CDR3 length: 16 residues. Germline CDR1 and CDR2: MGHRA and YSYEKL. The junction had 5 bases not matched to a gene; V was cut back by 1 base and J by 0 bases. The CDR3 loop is CASSQGQGSASYEQYF. In nucleotides, the CDR3 is TGCGCCAGCAGCCAAGGACAGGGGAGCGCCTCCTACGAGCAGTACTTC.

The genes are TRBV28 and TRBJ2-1; TRBD2 agrees at 8 bases. CDR3 size: 14 residues. Germline CDR1 and CDR2: MDHEN and SYDVKM. Trimming took 8 bases from V and 6 from J; bases not matched to a gene: 9. The CDR3 loop reads CASVNRGGGNEQFF. The DNA of the CDR3 is TGTGCCAGCGTAAACCGGGGGGGAGGCAATGAGCAGTTCTTC.

The V call is TRBV2, the J call TRBJ2-2; 10 bases line up with TRBD2. CDR1 SNHLY and CDR2 FYNNEI come from the germline V gene. The V segment lost 5 bases and the J segment 1 base; nucleotides outside the gene matches: 4. The CDR3 is 16 residues long. The CDR3 sequence: CASSFRLAGNTGELFF. CDR3 nucleotide sequence: TGTGCCAGCAGTTTTCGACTAGCGGGGAACACCGGGGAGCTGTTTTTT.

V usage is TRBV7-9 and J usage is TRBJ2-7; 15 bases line up with TRBD2. The CDR3 totals 16 residues. Germline V CDR1 and CDR2: SEHNR, FQNEAQ (reference sequence). V lost 5 bases and J lost 2; bases outside the gene matches: 4. The CDR3 spells CASSHGLAGGTYEQYF. The CDR3, as DNA: TGTGCCAGCAGCCACGGACTAGCGGGGGGGACCTACGAGCAGTACTTC. Filled out from reference TRBV7-9 and TRBJ2-7, the complete variable domain reads DTGVSQNPRHKITKRGQNVTFRCDPISEHNRLYWYRQTLGQGPEFLTYFQNEAQLEKSRLLSDRFSAERPKGSFSTLEIQRTEQGDSAMYLCASSHGLAGGTYEQYFGPGTRLTVT.

The chain recombines TRBV4-2 with TRBJ1-3; 7 positions match TRBD1. There are 16 residues in the CDR3. V was clipped by 4 bases and J by 1 base; unmatched bases: 7. The germline V gene has CDR1 LGHNA and CDR2 YNFKEQ. The CDR3 region is CASSPGTVKSGNTIYF. CDR3 DNA: TGTGCCAGCAGCCCAGGGACAGTAAAGTCTGGAAACACCATATATTTT.

The chain's CDR3 is CASSFGGHSTDTQYF. CDR3 DNA sequence: TGTGCCAGCAGCTTCGGGGGGCACAGCACAGATACGCAGTATTTT. The rearrangement links TRBV5-8 to TRBJ2-3; weak D call: TRBD2 (7 bases). The CDR3 runs to 15 residues. Germline V gene lookup returns CDR1 SGHTS and CDR2 YDEGEE. V was clipped by 2 bases and J by 0 bases, with 10 bases between them. Drawing the rest from reference TRBV5-8 and TRBJ2-3, the complete variable domain is EAGVTQSPTHLIKTRGQQATLRCSPISGHTSVYWYQQALGLGLQFLLWYDEGEERNRGNFPPRFSGRQFPNYSSELNVNALELEDSALYLCASSFGGHSTDTQYFGPGTRLTVL.

The chain recombines TRBV4-3 with TRBJ1-6, with a tentative D call TRBD1 (6 bases). Germline values: CDR1 LGHNA, CDR2 YSLEER. V lost 0 bases and J 7 bases, leaving 10 bases between the germline ends. The CDR3 loop spans 15 amino acids. The CDR3 DNA reads TGCGCCAGCAGCCAAGACAGGGGTTTCAATTCACCCCTCCACTTT. Amino acids: CASSQDRGFNSPLHF.

This chain joins TRBV2 and TRBJ2-5; 9 nucleotides match TRBD1. This CDR3 contains 16 residues. The ends lost 6 bases at V and 5 bases at J; junction bases unmatched: 13. Germline CDR1 and CDR2: SNHLY and FYNNEI. As DNA, the CDR3 is TGTGCCAGCAGGGACTTGGGACAGGGTAATTCGGAGACCCAGTACTTC. Its protein is CASRDLGQGNSETQYF. Full variable domain (missing parts from reference TRBV2 and TRBJ2-5): EPEVTQTPSHQVTQMGQEVILRCVPISNHLYFYWYRQILGQKVEFLVSFYNNEISEKSEIFDDQFSVERPDGSNFTLKIRSTKLEDSAMYFCASRDLGQGNSETQYFGPGTRLLVL.

This clone was picked up a small number of times. The chain carries TRBV6-1 and TRBJ2-2; D is unclear. Germline CDR1 MNHNS, CDR2 SASEGT. V lost 7 bases to trimming and J lost 3 bases, with 9 bases between them. This CDR3 is built from 13 residues. The CDR3 sequence is CASTPGDTGELFF. In nucleotides, the CDR3 is TGTGCCAGCACCCCGGGTGACACCGGGGAGCTGTTTTTT.

The V and J genes are TRBV10-3 and TRBJ2-5, with a possible D match to TRBD1 (6 bases). Germline V CDR1 and CDR2: ENHRY, SYGVKD. The ends were cut back, 6 bases at V and 3 bases at J, with 14 bases in the middle. The CDR3 length is 14 residues. For the CDR3, the DNA is TGTGCCATCAGCGGACAGCCCAGAGAAGAGACCCAGTACTTC. Its protein is CAISGQPREETQYF.

The chain uses TRBV28 and TRBJ1-2; no firm D call. Germline CDR1 and CDR2: MDHEN and SYDVKM. Trimming took 3 bases from V and 3 from J, leaving 8 bases between them. The CDR3 is made up of 13 amino acids. The CDR3 protein is CASSFLRDYGYTF. CDR3 nucleotides: TGTGCCAGCAGTTTTTTAAGAGACTATGGCTACACCTTC.

The genes are TRBV27 and TRBJ2-5; 10 bases line up with TRBD2. The length of the CDR3 is 16 residues. V shed 4 bases and J 5 bases; nucleotides not matched to a gene: 10. Germline-derived CDR1 and CDR2 are MNHEY and SMNVEV (reference sequence). CDR3 sequence: CASSSQRGGDRETQYF. In DNA form, the CDR3 reads TGTGCCAGCAGTTCCCAGCGGGGGGGTGACCGGGAGACCCAGTACTTC.

V and J are TRBV2 and TRBJ2-3, with D maybe TRBD2 (5 bases). The ends were cut back, 4 bases at V and 0 bases at J, with 11 bases in the middle. In germline, CDR1 is SNHLY, CDR2 FYNNEI. The CDR3 sequence is 15 residues long. The DNA for the CDR3 is TGTGCCAGCAGTGCGGGATACGCTAGCACAGATACGCAGTATTTT. It translates to CASSAGYASTDTQYF.

This chain connects TRBV15 to TRBJ2-7; D possibly corresponds to TRBD2 (5 bases). Germline V gene data show CDR1 as LNHNV and CDR2 as YYDKDF (reference sequence). The CDR3 runs 14 residues. V lost 0 bases and J 6 bases, leaving 12 bases between the germline ends. The DNA of the CDR3 is TGTGCCACCAGCAGAGATCGGGGTCTCGGCGAGCAGTACTTC. Protein: CATSRDRGLGEQYF.